This entry features one T cell receptor beta chain sequence. Its matching antigen is unknown. The data are from a study of post-analysis software for immune sequencing data. Study context: As for disease course, relapsing-remitting, secondary progressive and progressive-relapsing multiple sclerosis were all included. Study results and caveats: When the samples were clustered directly with F measure, those that had been prepared in the same batch showed strong co-clustering. For normalized Chao1 diversity, multiple sclerosis patients scored significantly lower than controls did. Controls had lower frequencies than patients of 4 or 5 TRBV segments, which included TRBV5-6, TRBV5-1 and TRBV20-1.

CDR1 is MDHEN and CDR2 is SYDVKM in the germline V gene. This CDR3 region has 14 residues. Trimming stripped 2 bases from V and 4 bases from J, with 11 bases between. The TCR beta cDNA libraries contained unique molecular identifiers. Between roughly 1 and 10 million T cells gave rise to approximately 520,000 cDNA molecules. One entry per CDR3 protein, called by TCRdb with MiXCR from the PCR reads. The sample contains 180,000 or so distinct CDR3 sequences, over 25% of which appear only once. This receptor was taken from a girl aged 2-17 years with multiple sclerosis. Material: blood. The chain combines TRBV28 with TRBJ1-1, with D tentatively TRBD1 (6 bases). CDR3 DNA sequence: TGTGCCAGCAGTTTACAGGGGACGGCCACTGAAGCTTTCTTT. Its translation is CASSLQGTATEAFF.